One sample yielded the 5 T cell receptor beta chains listed below, sequenced in a study of T cell responses to AZD1222 COVID-19 vaccine. Some clones are missing from TCRdb's copy, which holds only in-frame ones; the method was immunoSEQ multiplex PCR. The sample gives 110,000 to 150,000 clones, approximately 83% of which show up once; around 8% is in the top ten. The source was peripheral blood, collected on day 0 of AZD1222 vaccination. The source is an adult in good health.

V and J are TRBV15 and TRBJ2-5, with D hard to call. The V gene's germline CDR1 is LNHNV and CDR2 YYDKDF (reference sequence). This CDR3 spans 13 amino acids. The V end lost 1 base, the J end lost 5 bases, and 8 bases lay between the germline ends. The CDR3 region has the DNA TGTGCCACCAGCAGAGGGGTGGAGGAGACCCAGTACTTC. This encodes CATSRGVEETQYF.

This clone was observed a handful of times. The chain uses TRBV11-1 and TRBJ2-3, with D tentatively TRBD2 (5 bases). From germline, CDR1 is SGHAT and CDR2 FQDESV (reference sequence). Trimming pared 0 bases from V and 6 bases from J, leaving 16 bases between. CDR3 length: 16 amino acids. CDR3 in DNA: TGTGCCAGCAGCTTAGCTAGCTTGGACTTGTTGGATACGCAGTATTTT. Translation: CASSLASLDLLDTQYF.

As for this clone: At the DNA level, this CDR3 is encoded by other sequences in the same sample as well. The chain is built from TRBV20-1 and TRBJ1-3; D gene uncertain. Germline CDR1 and CDR2: DFQATT and SNEGSKA (reference sequence). Trimming left V 3 bases short and J 3 bases short, with 3 bases between. This CDR3 region has 11 residues. Here the CDR3 DNA reads TGCAGTGCTAGTAGTGGAAACACCATATATTTT. It codes for CSASSGNTIYF.

The chain couples TRBV7-2 to TRBJ2-7; 13 nucleotides align to TRBD2. Trimming took 3 bases from V and 6 from J; bases not matched to a gene: 5. Germline V CDR1 and CDR2: SGHTA, FQGNSA. This CDR3 region has 15 residues. CDR3 bases: TGTGCCAGCAGCTTGGGACTAGCGGGGTCACCCGAGCAGTACTTC. Protein: CASSLGLAGSPEQYF.

The rearrangement links TRBV2 to TRBJ2-4; 7 nucleotides match TRBD1. From germline, CDR1 is SNHLY and CDR2 FYNNEI. With 4 bases clipped from V and 1 base from J, the junction kept 4 bases outside the gene matches. The length of the CDR3 is 15 residues. The CDR3 sequence is CASSATGEAKNIQYF. For the CDR3, the DNA is TGTGCCAGCAGTGCAACAGGGGAGGCCAAAAACATTCAGTACTTC.